This TCR beta chain was identified in a study of shared clonotypes between healthy human individuals. J gave up 10 bases and V 0 bases, and 8 bases lay outside the gene matches. The CDR3 sequence is 16 residues long. Per germline, CDR1 MNHEY and CDR2 SVGAGI. Method: immunoSEQ multiplex PCR; TCRdb's copy keeps in-frame clones and lacks some. This table has around 350,000 clones, around 67% appearing once. This clone showed up many times. This sequence originates from a man aged 30 to 45 in good health. The sequencing input was memory CD4+ T cells sorted from blood. Documented subset: CD45RA-negative fraction. The rearrangement joins TRBV6-5 to TRBJ2-1; 11 bases align to TRBD2. The DNA of the CDR3 is TGTGCCAGCAGTTACTCTAGGGGACTAGCGGTCAGGGAGCAGTTCTTC. It encodes CASSYSRGLAVREQFF.